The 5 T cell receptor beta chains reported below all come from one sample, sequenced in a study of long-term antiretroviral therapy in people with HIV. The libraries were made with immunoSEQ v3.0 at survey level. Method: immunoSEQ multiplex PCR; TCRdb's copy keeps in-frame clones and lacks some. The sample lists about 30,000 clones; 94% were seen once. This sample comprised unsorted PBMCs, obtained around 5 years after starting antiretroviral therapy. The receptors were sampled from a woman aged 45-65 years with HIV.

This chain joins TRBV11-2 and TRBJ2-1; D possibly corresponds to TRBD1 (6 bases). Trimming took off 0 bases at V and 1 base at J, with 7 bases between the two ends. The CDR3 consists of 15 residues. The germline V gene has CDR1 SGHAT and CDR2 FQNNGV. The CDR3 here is CASSLDRGSYNEQFF. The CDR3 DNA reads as TGTGCCAGCAGCTTAGACAGGGGATCCTACAATGAGCAGTTCTTC. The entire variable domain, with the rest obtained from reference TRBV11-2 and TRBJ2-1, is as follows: EAGVAQSPRYKIIEKRQSVAFWCNPISGHATLYWYQQILGQGPKLLIQFQNNGVVDDSQLPKDRFSAERLKGVDSTLKIQPAKLEDSAVYLCASSLDRGSYNEQFFGPGTRLTVL.

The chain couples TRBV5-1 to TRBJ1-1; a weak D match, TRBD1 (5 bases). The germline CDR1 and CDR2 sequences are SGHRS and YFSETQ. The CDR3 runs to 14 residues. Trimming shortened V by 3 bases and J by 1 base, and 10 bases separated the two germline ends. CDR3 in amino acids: CASSWGRENTEAFF. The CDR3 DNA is TGCGCCAGCAGCTGGGGACGGGAGAACACTGAAGCTTTCTTT.

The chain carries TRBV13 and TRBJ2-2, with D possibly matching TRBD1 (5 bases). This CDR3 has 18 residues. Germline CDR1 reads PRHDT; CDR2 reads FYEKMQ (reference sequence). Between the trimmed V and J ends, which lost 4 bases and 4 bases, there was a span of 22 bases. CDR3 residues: CASSSRQGPTISTGELFF. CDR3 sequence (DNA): TGTGCCAGCAGCTCCCGTCAGGGCCCTACTATTAGCACCGGGGAGCTGTTTTTT.

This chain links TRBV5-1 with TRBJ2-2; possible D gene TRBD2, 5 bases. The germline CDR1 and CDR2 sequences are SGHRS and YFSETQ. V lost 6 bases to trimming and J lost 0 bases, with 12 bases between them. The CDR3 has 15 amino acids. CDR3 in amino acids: CASNSEGPNTGELFF. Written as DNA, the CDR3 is TGCGCCAGCAACTCAGAGGGTCCGAACACCGGGGAGCTGTTTTTT.

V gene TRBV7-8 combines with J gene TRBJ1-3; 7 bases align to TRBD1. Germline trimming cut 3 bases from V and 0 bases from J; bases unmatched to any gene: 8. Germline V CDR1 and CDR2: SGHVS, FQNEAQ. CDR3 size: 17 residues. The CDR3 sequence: CASSLGQTPHSGNTIYF. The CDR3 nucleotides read TGTGCCAGCAGCTTGGGACAGACCCCACACTCTGGAAACACCATATATTTT.